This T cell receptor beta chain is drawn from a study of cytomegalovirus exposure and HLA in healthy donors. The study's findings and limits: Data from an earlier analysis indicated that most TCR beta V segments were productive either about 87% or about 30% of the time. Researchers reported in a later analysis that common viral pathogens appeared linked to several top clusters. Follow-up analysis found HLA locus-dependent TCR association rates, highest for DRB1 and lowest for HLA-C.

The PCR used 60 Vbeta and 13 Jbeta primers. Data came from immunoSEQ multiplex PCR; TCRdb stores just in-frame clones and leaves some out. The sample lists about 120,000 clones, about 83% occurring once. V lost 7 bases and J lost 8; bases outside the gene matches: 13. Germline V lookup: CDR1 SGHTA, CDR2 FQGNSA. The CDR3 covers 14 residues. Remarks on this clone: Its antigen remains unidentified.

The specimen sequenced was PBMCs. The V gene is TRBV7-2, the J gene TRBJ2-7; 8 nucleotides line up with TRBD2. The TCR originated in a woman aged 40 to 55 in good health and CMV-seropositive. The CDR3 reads CASTRQRELSKQYF. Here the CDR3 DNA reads TGTGCCAGCACTCGGCAGCGGGAGCTGTCAAAGCAGTACTTC.